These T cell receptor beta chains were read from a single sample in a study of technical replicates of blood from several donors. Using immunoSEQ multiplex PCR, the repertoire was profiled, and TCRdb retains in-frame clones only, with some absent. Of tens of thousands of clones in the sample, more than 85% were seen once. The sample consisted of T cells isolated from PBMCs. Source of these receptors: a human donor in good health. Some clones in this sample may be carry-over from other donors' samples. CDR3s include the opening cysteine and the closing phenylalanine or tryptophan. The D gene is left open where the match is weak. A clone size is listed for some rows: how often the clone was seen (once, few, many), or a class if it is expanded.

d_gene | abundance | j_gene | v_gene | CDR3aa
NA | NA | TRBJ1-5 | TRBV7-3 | CASSQVAGLGQPQHF
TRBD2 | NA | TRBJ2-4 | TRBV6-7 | CATQMEWTRAKNIQYF
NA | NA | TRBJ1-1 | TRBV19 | CASSITGTMENTEAFF
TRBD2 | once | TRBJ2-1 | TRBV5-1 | CASSLGGGRSEQFF
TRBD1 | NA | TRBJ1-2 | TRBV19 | CASSDPATTGGYGYTF
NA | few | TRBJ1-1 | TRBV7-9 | CASSGDQAEAFF
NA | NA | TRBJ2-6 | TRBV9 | CASSASGSGANVLTF
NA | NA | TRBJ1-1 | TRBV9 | CASSVATDTEAFF
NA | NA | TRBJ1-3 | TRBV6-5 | CASCQDSLGNTIYF
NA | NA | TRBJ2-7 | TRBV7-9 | CASSPLWTRSYEQYF
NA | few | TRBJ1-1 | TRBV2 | CASTLTGQAFF
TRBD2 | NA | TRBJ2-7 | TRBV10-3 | CAIMKREGLGEQYF
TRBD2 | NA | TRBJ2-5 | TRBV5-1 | CASSGLAGDPGAQYF
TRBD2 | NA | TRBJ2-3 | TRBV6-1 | CASSEALTSGSADTQYF
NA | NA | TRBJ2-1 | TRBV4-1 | CASSQLVMSEQFF
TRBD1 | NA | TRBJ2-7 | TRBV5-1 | CASSTGQGRYEQYF
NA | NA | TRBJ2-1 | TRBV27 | CASSLGPGPFEQFF
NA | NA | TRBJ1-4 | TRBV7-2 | CASSLARSEKLFF
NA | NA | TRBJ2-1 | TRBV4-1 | CASSQELPWEQFF
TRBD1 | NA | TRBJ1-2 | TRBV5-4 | CASSSDRGEDYTF
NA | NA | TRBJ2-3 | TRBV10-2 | CATARAAEADTQYF
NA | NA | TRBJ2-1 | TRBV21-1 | CASSTLTSGRYNEQFF
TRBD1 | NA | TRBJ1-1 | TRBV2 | CASRRTGGNPIEAFF
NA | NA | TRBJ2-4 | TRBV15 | CATSRARGRAIVDIQYF
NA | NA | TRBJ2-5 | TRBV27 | CAIRDFQETQYF
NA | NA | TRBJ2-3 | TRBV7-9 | CASSSQSTDTQYF
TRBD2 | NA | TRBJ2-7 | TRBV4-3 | CASTESLAGGLSYEQYF
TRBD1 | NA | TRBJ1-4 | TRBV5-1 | CASSLQVGTGEEKLFF
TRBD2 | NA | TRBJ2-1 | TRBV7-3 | CASSGGGSPYNEQFF
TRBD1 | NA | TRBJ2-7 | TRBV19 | CASSTIRRTGSYEQYF
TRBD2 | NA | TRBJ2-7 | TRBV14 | CASSQVGGAYEQYF
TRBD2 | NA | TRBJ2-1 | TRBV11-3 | CASSLGLAAYNEQFF
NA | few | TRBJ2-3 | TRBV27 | CASSLEARASTDTQYF
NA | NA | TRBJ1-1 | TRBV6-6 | CASSYSEMNTEAFF
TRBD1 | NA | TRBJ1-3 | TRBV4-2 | CASSQGSYRGVNIYF
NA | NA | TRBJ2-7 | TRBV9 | CASSAGFPDIYEQYF
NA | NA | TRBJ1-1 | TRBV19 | CASSIGYGGRAEAFF
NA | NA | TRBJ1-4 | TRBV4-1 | CASSLIREKLFF
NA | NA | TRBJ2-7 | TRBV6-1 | CASSGQSYEQYF
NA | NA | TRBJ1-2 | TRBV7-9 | CASSWDWSGYTF
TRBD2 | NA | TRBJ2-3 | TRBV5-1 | CASNPDPGLAGFTQYF
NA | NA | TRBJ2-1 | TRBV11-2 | CASSSDNEQFF
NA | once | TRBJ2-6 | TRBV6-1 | CASCRDSSGANVLTF
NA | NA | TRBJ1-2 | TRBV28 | CASSLQGLYGYTF
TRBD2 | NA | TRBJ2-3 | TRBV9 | CASSVPREGTDTQYF
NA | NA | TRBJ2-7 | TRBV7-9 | CASSLAGATYEQYF
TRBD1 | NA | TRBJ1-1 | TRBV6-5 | CASRTGIDEAFF
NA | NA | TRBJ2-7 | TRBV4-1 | CASSQELVRDSYEQYF
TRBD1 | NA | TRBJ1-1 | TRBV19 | CASTHDREITEAFF
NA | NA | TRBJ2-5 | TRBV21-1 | CASSSEWTAGGQETQYF
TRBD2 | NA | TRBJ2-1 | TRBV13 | CASSSGLAYNEQFF